Shown below are 11 T cell receptor beta chains from a single sample sequenced in a study of blood T cell repertoires in COVID-19. The data were produced by immunoSEQ multiplex PCR, yet TCRdb's version contains in-frame clones alone and is incomplete. This table holds around 130,000 clones, around nine tenths found once. The sequenced material came from peripheral blood. The receptors come from a human donor in a cohort sampled during active COVID-19.

This clone was picked up a small number of times. The sample carries other DNA sequences with the same CDR3. The chain has TRBV28 and TRBJ2-7; 8 bases align to TRBD1. CDR1 MDHEN and CDR2 SYDVKM come from the germline V gene. V shed 2 bases and J 4 bases; nucleotides not matched to a gene: 4. This CDR3 comprises 14 residues. In DNA, the CDR3 is TGTGCCAGCAGTTTAGGGACAGGTTTGTACGAGCAGTACTTC. Residues: CASSLGTGLYEQYF.

V gene TRBV19 combines with J gene TRBJ2-7, with 9 bases matching TRBD2. Trimming cost V 4 bases and J 3 bases; bases outside gene matches: 1. This CDR3 has 13 residues. Looked up from germline, CDR1 is LNHDA and CDR2 is SQIVND (reference sequence). CDR3 nucleotide sequence: TGTGCCAGTAGTAGCGGGAGGGGCTACGAGCAGTACTTC. Protein product: CASSSGRGYEQYF.

This sequence joins TRBV2 and TRBJ1-3; 7 nucleotides line up with TRBD1. The CDR3 is made up of 18 amino acids. CDR1 SNHLY and CDR2 FYNNEI come from the germline V gene. The junction had 8 bases not matched to a gene; V was cut back by 0 bases and J by 0 bases. The DNA for the CDR3 is TGTGCCAGCAGTGAAGCGGGGGTGACAGGGAGCTCTGGAAACACCATATATTTT. Protein sequence: CASSEAGVTGSSGNTIYF.

This rearrangement joins TRBV4-2 to TRBJ2-7; D uncertain. The CDR3 is 14 residues long. V lost 3 bases and J 6 bases, leaving 15 bases between the germline ends. Germline V lookup: CDR1 LGHNA, CDR2 YNFKEQ. CDR3 nucleotides: TGTGCCAGCAGCCAGGCGACTGACTCCGGCGAGCAGTACTTC. It codes for CASSQATDSGEQYF.

This clone is a singleton in its sample. This chain joins TRBV30 and TRBJ1-5; 11 positions agree with TRBD1. The CDR3 is made up of 15 amino acids. Unmatched junction bases numbered 3, after V lost 1 base and J lost 4 bases. CDR1 GTSNPN and CDR2 SVGIG come from the germline V gene (reference sequence). The CDR3 nucleotides are TGTGCCTGGAGTGGCGGGACAGGGGGTAATCAGCCCCAGCATTTT. Its protein is CAWSGGTGGNQPQHF.

The J gene is TRBJ2-1, the V gene TRBV15; a weak D match, TRBD1 (5 bases). Per the germline V gene, CDR1 is LNHNV and CDR2 is YYDKDF (reference sequence). The CDR3 extends over 15 amino acids. Trimming stripped 8 bases from V and 4 bases from J, with 18 bases between. CDR3 coding DNA: TGTGCCACCCTACAAGGCCAAACAGGATACAATGAGCAGTTCTTC. It yields the protein CATLQGQTGYNEQFF.

The rearrangement joins TRBV11-2 to TRBJ1-3; D gene ambiguous. Deletions cut 0 bases from V and 5 bases from J, with 11 bases between. CDR1 SGHAT and CDR2 FQNNGV come from the germline V gene. The CDR3 length is 15 residues. CDR3 sequence reads: CASSLDLPHRNTIYF. CDR3 DNA sequence: TGTGCCAGCAGCTTAGACCTCCCTCACAGAAACACCATATATTTT.

The chain is built from TRBV7-9 and TRBJ1-6; no reliable D call. The CDR3 totals 14 residues. CDR1 and CDR2 (germline): SEHNR, FQNEAQ (reference sequence). V lost 5 bases and J lost 8, with 13 bases in between. The CDR3 spells CASSLGFVDSPLHF. CDR3 sequence (DNA): TGTGCCAGCAGCCTCGGGTTTGTGGATTCACCCCTCCACTTT.

This chain uses TRBV5-1 with TRBJ1-4; D gene ambiguous. CDR1 is SGHRS and CDR2 is YFSETQ in the germline V gene. The CDR3 is made up of 14 amino acids. The V and J ends lost 4 bases and 3 bases respectively, with 10 bases between them. The DNA for the CDR3 is TGCGCCAGCAGCCGTGCCAGTGCTAATGAAAAACTGTTTTTT. Translation gives CASSRASANEKLFF.

The chain couples TRBV5-5 to TRBJ2-1; 12 positions agree with TRBD2. Germline CDR1 reads SGHKS; CDR2 reads YYEKEE (reference sequence). The CDR3 sequence is 19 residues long. The V gene end was trimmed by 0 bases and the J gene end by 0 bases; junction bases not matched to a gene: 7. For the CDR3, the DNA is TGTGCCAGCAGCTTGGTTAGGCTAGCGGGAGGGTCCTCCTACAATGAGCAGTTCTTC. Amino acid sequence: CASSLVRLAGGSSYNEQFF. Variable domain in full (rest from reference TRBV5-5 and TRBJ2-1): DAGVTQSPTHLIKTRGQQVTLRCSPISGHKSVSWYQQVLGQGPQFIFQYYEKEERGRGNFPDRFSARQFPNYSSELNVNALLLGDSALYLCASSLVRLAGGSSYNEQFFGPGTRLTVL.

V gene TRBV10-2 combines with J gene TRBJ2-3; no clear D gene. The V end lost 4 bases, the J end lost 2 bases, and 10 bases lay between the germline ends. The CDR3 runs to 14 residues. The germline gives CDR1 WSHSY, CDR2 SAAADI. CDR3: CASSVVTYTDTQYF. The CDR3 DNA reads as TGCGCCAGCAGTGTTGTTACCTACACAGATACGCAGTATTTT.